This record concerns one T cell receptor beta chain sequence. Its specificity is not known. Everyone who donated was a healthy bone marrow donor. The PCR was carried out with 60 Vbeta primers and 13 Jbeta primers. Sequencing was performed with immunoSEQ multiplex PCR; in TCRdb, only in-frame clones are kept and a portion is missing. The table shows roughly 130,000 clones, with 75% to 85% occurring only once. The sample originates from a study of cytomegalovirus exposure and HLA in healthy donors. Study-level points and caveats: Presence/absence analyses rested on an assumption that sequencing depth was roughly uniform across donors.

V was shortened by 0 bases and J by 1 base, with 13 bases between the two germline ends. Germline CDR1 is SGHDN and CDR2 is FVKESK. The CDR3 sequence is 17 residues long. The source is a male donor in good health and CMV-seronegative. V gene TRBV14 combines with J gene TRBJ1-3; no clear D gene. Sequenced material: PBMCs. DNA for the CDR3: TGTGCCAGCAGCCAAGATCTCGGGTTGGGTTCTGGAAACACCATATATTTT. This codes for CASSQDLGLGSGNTIYF. Based on the CDR3 plus reference TRBV14 and TRBJ1-3, the full variable domain is EAGVTQFPSHSVIEKGQTVTLRCDPISGHDNLYWYRRVMGKEIKFLLHFVKESKQDESGMPNNRFLAERTGGTYSTLKVQPAELEDSGVYFCASSQDLGLGSGNTIYFGEGSWLTVV.